A single sample is the source of the 26 T cell receptor beta chains below, sequenced in a study of graft-versus-host responses after intestinal transplantation. Using immunoSEQ multiplex PCR, the repertoire was profiled, and TCRdb retains in-frame clones only, with some absent. The top ten hold 0.6% to 0.75% of the sample, which has 29,000 or so clones, around 94% seen once. Specimen: PBMCs, collected about 62 days after intestinal transplant. Source of these receptors: a human patient who received an intestinal transplant, so some T cells may come from the graft donor.

This chain connects TRBV7-3 to TRBJ2-1; TRBD2 matches 11 bases. Germline CDR1 reads SGHTA; CDR2 reads FQGTGA. Germline trimming cut 1 base from V and 7 bases from J; bases unmatched to any gene: 3. This CDR3 spans 15 amino acids. The CDR3 coding sequence is TGTGCCAGCAGCTTAATACTAGCGGGGGAGAATGAGCAGTTCTTC. The encoded protein is CASSLILAGENEQFF.

V usage is TRBV6-1 and J usage is TRBJ2-7; D is undetermined. Trimming shortened V by 7 bases and J by 2 bases, and 12 bases separated the two germline ends. The CDR3 is made up of 13 amino acids. Germline assignment: CDR1 MNHNS and CDR2 SASEGT. CDR3 region: CASNPNWAYEQYF. The CDR3 DNA sequence: TGTGCCAGCAACCCCAACTGGGCCTACGAGCAGTACTTC.

The V gene is TRBV2, the J gene TRBJ2-1; 13 nucleotides match TRBD2. J was trimmed by 6 bases and V by 6 bases; bases with no gene match: 14. This CDR3 is built from 18 residues. Germline-derived CDR1 and CDR2 are SNHLY and FYNNEI. The chain's CDR3 is CASRTGLAGALNTNEQFF. The CDR3 DNA follows: TGTGCCAGCAGGACCGGACTAGCGGGAGCCTTAAACACCAATGAGCAGTTCTTC.

The chain carries TRBV4-2 and TRBJ2-7, with D possibly being TRBD1 (5 bases). The CDR3 runs to 13 residues. The germline V and J ends were trimmed by 4 bases and 3 bases, with 10 bases remaining between them. The germline V gene encodes CDR1 LGHNA and CDR2 YNFKEQ. The CDR3 loop reads CASSPGRYYEQYF. The DNA for the CDR3 is TGTGCCAGCAGCCCAGGGCGTTACTACGAGCAGTACTTC.

CDR3 sequence: CASSPPGGPYEQYF. The CDR3 DNA reads as TGTGCCAGCAGCCCCCCGGGCGGCCCCTACGAGCAGTACTTC. This sequence joins TRBV6-5 and TRBJ2-7; D call uncertain. The germline V and J ends were trimmed by 6 bases and 2 bases, with 14 bases remaining between them. This CDR3 spans 14 amino acids. Looked up from germline, CDR1 is MNHEY and CDR2 is SVGAGI.

This chain uses TRBV7-8 with TRBJ2-7, with TRBD2 matching 10 bases. V lost 1 base to trimming and J lost 5 bases; unmatched junction nucleotides: 14. Looked up from germline, CDR1 is SGHVS and CDR2 is FQNEAQ. This CDR3 has 18 amino acids. Here the CDR3 reads CASSLGRVGSGRVNEQYF. The CDR3 DNA follows: TGTGCCAGCAGCTTAGGTCGGGTTGGGAGCGGGAGGGTTAACGAGCAGTACTTC.

The chain recombines TRBV5-4 with TRBJ2-5; 10 bases map to TRBD1. J was trimmed by 4 bases and V by 4 bases; bases with no gene match: 10. This CDR3 is built from 16 residues. Germline V gene data show CDR1 as SGHNT and CDR2 as YYREEE (reference sequence). CDR3 sequence (DNA): TGTGCCAGCAGCCCGACCGGGACAGGGGTCGGAGAGACCCAGTACTTC. It specifies CASSPTGTGVGETQYF. Full variable domain (outside the CDR3, taken from reference TRBV5-4 and TRBJ2-5): ETGVTQSPTHLIKTRGQQVTLRCSSQSGHNTVSWYQQALGQGPQFIFQYYREEENGRGNFPPRFSGLQFPNYSSELNVNALELDDSALYLCASSPTGTGVGETQYFGPGTRLLVL.

In DNA form, the CDR3 reads TGTGCCACCAGCGGGGAGCTACGGTGTGGAAAGACCTATGGCTACACCTTC. Translated, it gives CATSGELRCGKTYGYTF. The chain joins TRBV15 to TRBJ1-2; no clear D gene. Trimming left V 5 bases short and J 4 bases short, with 23 bases between. This CDR3 comprises 17 residues. CDR1 and CDR2 from the germline V gene are LNHNV and YYDKDF (reference sequence).

The chain combines TRBV28 with TRBJ2-5; D is uncertain. Germline V gene sequence: CDR1 MDHEN, CDR2 SYDVKM. The length of the CDR3 is 16 residues. V was pared by 7 bases and J by 0 bases, with 18 bases between. The CDR3 protein is CASNRPGEVNQETQYF. CDR3 DNA sequence: TGTGCCAGCAACCGCCCTGGTGAGGTGAACCAAGAGACCCAGTACTTC.

A remark on this clone: At one end the junction does not follow the germline gene, possibly because of a read error. The identical CDR3 is also encoded by other nucleotide sequences in the sample. DNA for the CDR3: TGTGCCAGCCCTGACAGAGATACTGGAGAGACCCAGTACTTC. Its protein product is CASPDRDTGETQYF. V usage is TRBV5-1 and J usage is TRBJ2-5; perhaps TRBD1 as D (5 bases). Germline V lookup: CDR1 SGHRS, CDR2 YFSETQ. This CDR3 region has 14 residues.

The CDR3: CASGLVDRVNYGYTF. CDR3 nucleotide sequence: TGTGCTAGTGGTTTGGTTGACAGGGTGAACTATGGCTACACCTTC. V is TRBV12-5 and J is TRBJ1-2; 7 positions match TRBD1. This CDR3 comprises 15 residues. The germline V gene has CDR1 LGHNT and CDR2 FRNRAP. Losses at the gene ends were 0 bases for V and 2 bases for J; bases not matched to a gene: 3.

V is TRBV19 and J is TRBJ1-5; no reliable D call. The ends were cut back, 3 bases at V and 0 bases at J, with 9 bases in the middle. There are 15 residues in the CDR3. Germline CDR1 reads LNHDA; CDR2 reads SQIVND (reference sequence). In DNA, the CDR3 is TGTGCCAGTAGTATTCGACATAGTAGCAATCAGCCCCAGCATTTT. Amino acid sequence: CASSIRHSSNQPQHF.

The chain has TRBV6-1 and TRBJ1-1; D is undetermined. Per germline, CDR1 MNHNS and CDR2 SASEGT. The V gene lost 3 bases and the J gene lost 2 bases, with 13 bases spanning the gap. The CDR3 runs to 15 residues. The CDR3 bases are TGTGCCAGCAGTGAGGTTCAGTACCTAAACACTGAAGCTTTCTTT. This codes for CASSEVQYLNTEAFF.

This clone was seen just once. The chain couples TRBV9 to TRBJ1-2, with D tentatively TRBD1 (6 bases). Per germline, CDR1 SGDLS and CDR2 YYNGEE. Trimming shortened V by 4 bases and J by 0 bases, and 19 bases separated the two germline ends. The CDR3 contains 17 residues. The CDR3 sequence: CASSSQVSTGTNYGYTF. CDR3 sequence (DNA): TGTGCCAGCAGCTCACAGGTGTCAACAGGGACTAACTATGGCTACACCTTC.

About this clone: Since the CDR3 does not end with the conserved phenylalanine or tryptophan, this likely comes from a read error. The chain links TRBV7-9 to TRBJ1-2; D is uncertain. The CDR3 totals 12 residues. Per the germline V gene, CDR1 is SEHNR and CDR2 is FQNEAQ (reference sequence). Between the trimmed V and J ends, which lost 11 bases and 8 bases, there was a span of 18 bases. CDR3 region: CAEVHRSGGYTL. CDR3 DNA: TGTGCCGAAGTTCACAGATCAGGCGGCTACACCCTC.

With regard to this clone: This is likely a read error, given that the CDR3 carries no conserved phenylalanine or tryptophan at its end. Because the CDR3's place on the DNA is in doubt, the DNA is left out and the CDR3 is given as listed by TCRdb. The chain's CDR3 is CASSLLGRPEVV. This chain connects TRBV5-5 to TRBJ1-2. The CDR3 adds up to 12 amino acids, both ends counted. The germline CDR1 and CDR2 sequences are SGHKS and YYEKEE (reference sequence).

The chain joins TRBV4-2 to TRBJ2-7, with TRBD2 matching 9 bases. The CDR3 contains 18 residues. The germline V gene encodes CDR1 LGHNA and CDR2 YNFKEQ. The V and J ends lost 0 bases and 1 base, in that order; junction bases with no gene match: 10. CDR3 protein: CASSQEGDAAGGSYEQYF. The CDR3 nucleotides are TGTGCCAGCAGCCAAGAAGGTGATGCAGCGGGAGGATCCTACGAGCAGTACTTC.

The chain combines TRBV19 with TRBJ1-5; D not certain. Deletions cut 6 bases from V and 0 bases from J, with 6 bases between. This CDR3 comprises 13 residues. CDR1 and CDR2 from the germline V gene are LNHDA and SQIVND (reference sequence). CDR3 nucleotides: TGTGCCAGTAGCCCTTATAGCAATCAGCCCCAGCATTTT. This gives the protein CASSPYSNQPQHF. Drawing the rest from reference TRBV19 and TRBJ1-5, the complete variable domain is DGGITQSPKYLFRKEGQNVTLSCEQNLNHDAMYWYRQDPGQGLRLIYYSQIVNDFQKGDIAEGYSVSREKKESFPLTVTSAQKNPTAFYLCASSPYSNQPQHFGDGTRLSIL.

The genes are TRBV15 and TRBJ2-2; D uncertain. The ends were cut back, 0 bases at V and 6 bases at J, with 14 bases in the middle. CDR3 size: 16 residues. CDR1 and CDR2 from the germline V gene are LNHNV and YYDKDF (reference sequence). The CDR3 nucleotides are TGTGCCACCAGCAGAGATTCTGTCGCGCAGGCCGGGGAGCTGTTTTTT. Translation: CATSRDSVAQAGELFF.

This chain connects TRBV19 to TRBJ1-5; TRBD1 matches 8 bases. The CDR3 is 18 amino acids. V lost 5 bases, J lost 1 base, and 13 bases stayed unmatched. Germline CDR1 reads LNHDA; CDR2 reads SQIVND (reference sequence). Written as DNA, the CDR3 is TGTGCCAGTAGTTCTGAGACAGGGGCCCGAGGGAGCAATCAGCCCCAGCATTTT. Encoded protein: CASSSETGARGSNQPQHF. The full variable domain, completed using reference TRBV19 and TRBJ1-5, is DGGITQSPKYLFRKEGQNVTLSCEQNLNHDAMYWYRQDPGQGLRLIYYSQIVNDFQKGDIAEGYSVSREKKESFPLTVTSAQKNPTAFYLCASSSETGARGSNQPQHFGDGTRLSIL.

V is TRBV5-6 and J is TRBJ2-4, with D hard to call. Germline V lookup: CDR1 SGHDT, CDR2 YYEEEE. This CDR3 has 15 amino acids. V lost 0 bases and J 0 bases, leaving 7 bases between the germline ends. The CDR3 here is CASSLGRLAKNIQYF. In DNA, the CDR3 is TGTGCCAGCAGCTTGGGCAGGTTAGCCAAAAACATTCAGTACTTC. Looking up the rest from reference TRBV5-6 and TRBJ2-4 gives the full variable domain: DAGVTQSPTHLIKTRGQQVTLRCSPKSGHDTVSWYQQALGQGPQFIFQYYEEEERQRGNFPDRFSGHQFPNYSSELNVNALLLGDSALYLCASSLGRLAKNIQYFGAGTRLSVL.

The chain joins TRBV2 to TRBJ2-5; TRBD2 matches at 7 bases. This CDR3 is built from 15 residues. V gave up 5 bases and J gave up 1 base; unmatched junction bases: 7. The germline CDR1 and CDR2 sequences are SNHLY and FYNNEI. This CDR3 is CASSMTSISQETQYF. The CDR3 DNA is TGTGCCAGCAGTATGACTAGCATAAGCCAAGAGACCCAGTACTTC.

This clone appeared once. CDR3 DNA sequence: TGCGCCAGCAGCTTGCCTCACCGTACTAATGAAAAACTGTTTTTT. Amino acids: CASSLPHRTNEKLFF. The J gene is TRBJ1-4, the V gene TRBV5-1, with D unresolved. Trimming shortened V by 1 base and J by 2 bases, and 9 bases separated the two germline ends. The V gene's germline CDR1 is SGHRS and CDR2 YFSETQ. The CDR3 is 15 amino acids.

The chain recombines TRBV5-6 with TRBJ2-3, with a possible D match to TRBD1 (7 bases). CDR3 length equals 14 residues. Per the germline V gene, CDR1 is SGHDT and CDR2 is YYEEEE. Trimming removed 1 base at V and 6 bases at J, with 12 bases between. CDR3: CASSLYSGGDTQYF. The CDR3 DNA sequence: TGTGCCAGCAGCTTGTATTCAGGGGGGGATACGCAGTATTTT.

The chain carries TRBV11-2 and TRBJ2-7; D is perhaps TRBD2 (6 bases). The V gene lost 6 bases and the J gene lost 5 bases, with 14 bases spanning the gap. The CDR3 sequence is 13 residues long. Germline CDR1 and CDR2: SGHAT and FQNNGV. The CDR3 loop is CASRIDWGDEQYF. The DNA for the CDR3 is TGTGCCAGCAGGATCGATTGGGGGGACGAGCAGTACTTC.

Only one count was recorded for this clone. V gene TRBV7-2 combines with J gene TRBJ1-5, with D maybe TRBD1 (5 bases). The CDR3 has 18 residues. CDR1 SGHTA and CDR2 FQGNSA come from the germline V gene. Trimming pared 4 bases from V and 2 bases from J, leaving 21 bases between. This CDR3 is CASSYRYYRFWGNQPQHF. CDR3 in DNA: TGTGCCAGCAGCTACCGATACTACAGGTTTTGGGGCAATCAGCCCCAGCATTTT.